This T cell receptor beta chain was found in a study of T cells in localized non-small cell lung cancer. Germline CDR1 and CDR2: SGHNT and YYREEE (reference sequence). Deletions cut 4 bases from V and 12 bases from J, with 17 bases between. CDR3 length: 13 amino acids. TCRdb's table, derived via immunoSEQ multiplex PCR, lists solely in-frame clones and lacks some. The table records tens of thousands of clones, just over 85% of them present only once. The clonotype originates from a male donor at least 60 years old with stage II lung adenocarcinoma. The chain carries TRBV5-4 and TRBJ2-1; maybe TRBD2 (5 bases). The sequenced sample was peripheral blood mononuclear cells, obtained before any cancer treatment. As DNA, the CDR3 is TGTGCCAGCAGCCCCCCGGACTCATCGGGGCAGTTCTTC. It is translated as CASSPPDSSGQFF.